The clone carrying this T cell receptor beta chain was detected a few times. Antigen specificity is unknown. CDR1 is MNHEY, CDR2 SMNVEV, per germline (reference sequence). Trimming left V 2 bases short and J 7 bases short, with 12 bases between. The CDR3 contains 14 residues. Researchers ran the PCR with 60 Vbeta and 13 Jbeta primers. Clones were sequenced by immunoSEQ multiplex PCR, and TCRdb holds only the in-frame ones, with some missing. This sample yields 40,000 or so clones, of which approximately 80% are seen a single time; 1.4% belongs to the top ten. The sample originates from a study of cytomegalovirus exposure and HLA in healthy donors. About the research overall: Among the 398 genotyped donors, 81% were placed in the Caucasian-associated ancestry cluster.

General study points: HLA restriction was apparent for most CMV-associated TCR beta chains in a later analysis. A previous analysis found most TCR beta V segments productive roughly 87% or roughly 30% of the time. Serostatus for CMV was the only available immune exposure information.

V and J are TRBV27 and TRBJ1-5; D uncertain. The clonotype comes from a man in his thirties or forties in good health and CMV-seronegative. The specimen sequenced was PBMCs. The CDR3 DNA reads as TGTGCCAGCAGTTTAGGGGAGGGAGCGCAGCCCCAGCATTTT. It is translated as CASSLGEGAQPQHF.